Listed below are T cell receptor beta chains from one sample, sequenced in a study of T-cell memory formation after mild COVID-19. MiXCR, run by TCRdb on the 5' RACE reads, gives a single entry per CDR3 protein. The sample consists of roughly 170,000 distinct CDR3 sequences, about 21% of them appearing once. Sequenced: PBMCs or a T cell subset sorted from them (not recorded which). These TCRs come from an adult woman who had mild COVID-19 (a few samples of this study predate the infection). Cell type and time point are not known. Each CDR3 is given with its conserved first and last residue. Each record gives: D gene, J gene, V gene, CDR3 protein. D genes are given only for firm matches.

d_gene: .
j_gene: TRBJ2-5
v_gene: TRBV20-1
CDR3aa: CSARAKGDVTQYF

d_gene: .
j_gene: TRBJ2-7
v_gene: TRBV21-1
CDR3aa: CASSKCGSGRTPSYEQYF

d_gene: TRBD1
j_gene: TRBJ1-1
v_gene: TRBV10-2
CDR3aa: CASSEGTGMNTEAFF

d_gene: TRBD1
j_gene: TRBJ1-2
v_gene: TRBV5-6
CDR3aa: CASSLGQGALGYTF

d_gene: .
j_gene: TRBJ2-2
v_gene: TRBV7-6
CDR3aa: CASSLDGAGELFF

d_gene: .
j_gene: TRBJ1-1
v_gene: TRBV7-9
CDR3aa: CASSPAGGTEAFF

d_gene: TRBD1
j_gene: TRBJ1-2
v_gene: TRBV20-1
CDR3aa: CSATDRAYGYTF

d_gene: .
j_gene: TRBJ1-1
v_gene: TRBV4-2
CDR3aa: CASSQEVDLNTEAFF

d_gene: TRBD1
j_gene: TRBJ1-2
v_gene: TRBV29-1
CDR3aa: CSVGTGPYGYTF

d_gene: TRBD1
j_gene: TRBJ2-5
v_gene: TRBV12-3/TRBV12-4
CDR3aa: CASSPTRDRGTGTQYF

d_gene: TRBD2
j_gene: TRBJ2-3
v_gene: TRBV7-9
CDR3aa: CASSSGLAEITSTDTQYF

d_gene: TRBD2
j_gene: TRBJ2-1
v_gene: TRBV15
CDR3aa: CATSARGLVGEQFF

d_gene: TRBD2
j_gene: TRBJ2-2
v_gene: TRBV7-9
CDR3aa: CASRLPGLAETGELFF

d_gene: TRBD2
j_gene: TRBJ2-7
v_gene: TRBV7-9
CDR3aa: CASSPRAGGPYEQYF

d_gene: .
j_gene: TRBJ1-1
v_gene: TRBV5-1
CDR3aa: CASSQGSITEAFF

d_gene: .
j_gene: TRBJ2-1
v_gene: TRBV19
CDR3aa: CASYSDHEQFF

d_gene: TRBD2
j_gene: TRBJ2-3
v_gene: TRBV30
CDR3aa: CAWSTGTSTDTQYF

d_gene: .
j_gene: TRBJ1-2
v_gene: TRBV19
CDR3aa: CASSGTNGYTF

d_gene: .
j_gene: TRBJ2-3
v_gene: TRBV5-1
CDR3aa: CASSSGRATDTQYF

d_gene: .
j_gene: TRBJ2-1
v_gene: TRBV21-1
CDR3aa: CASSNSSSYNEQFF

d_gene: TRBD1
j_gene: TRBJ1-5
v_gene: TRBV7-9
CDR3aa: CASSPGQGGLQPQHF

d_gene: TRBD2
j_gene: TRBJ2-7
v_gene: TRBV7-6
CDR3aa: CASSPLELAAAYEQYF

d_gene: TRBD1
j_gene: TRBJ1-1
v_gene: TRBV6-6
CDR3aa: CASSPRTGGKTEAFF

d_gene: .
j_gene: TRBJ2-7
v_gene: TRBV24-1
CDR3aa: CATSDSSGTYEQYF

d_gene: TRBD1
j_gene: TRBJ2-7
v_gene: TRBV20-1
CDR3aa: CSARRDRDYYEQYF

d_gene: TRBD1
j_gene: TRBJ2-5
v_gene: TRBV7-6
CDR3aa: CASSSTGGYGETQYF

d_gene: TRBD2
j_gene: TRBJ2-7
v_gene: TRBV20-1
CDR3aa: CSAERAGGSLINYEQYF

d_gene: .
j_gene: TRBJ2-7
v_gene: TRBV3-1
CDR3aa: CASSQIFGNEQYF

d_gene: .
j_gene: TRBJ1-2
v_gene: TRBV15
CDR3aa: CATSSATRGTGYTF

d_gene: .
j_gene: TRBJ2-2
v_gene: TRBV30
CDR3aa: CAWSVGRGTGELFF

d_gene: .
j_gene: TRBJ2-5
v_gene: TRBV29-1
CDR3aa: CSVEGAGGQETQYF

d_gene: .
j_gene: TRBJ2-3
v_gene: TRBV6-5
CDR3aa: CASSSYSGTDTQYF

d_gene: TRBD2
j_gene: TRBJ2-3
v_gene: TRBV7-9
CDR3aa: CASSSLAGGPTDTQYF

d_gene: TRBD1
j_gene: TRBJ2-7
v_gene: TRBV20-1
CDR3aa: CSARDSYTYEQYF

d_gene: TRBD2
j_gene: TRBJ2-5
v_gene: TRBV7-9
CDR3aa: CASSPKGGETQYF

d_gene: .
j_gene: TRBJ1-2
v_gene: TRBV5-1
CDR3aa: CASSLTEYAYGYTF

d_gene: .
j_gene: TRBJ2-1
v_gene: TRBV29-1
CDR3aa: CSVEILGNEQFF

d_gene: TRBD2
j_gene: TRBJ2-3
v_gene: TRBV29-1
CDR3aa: CSVVPGGTVDTQYF

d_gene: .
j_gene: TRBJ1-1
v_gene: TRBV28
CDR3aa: CASRATRDLGDPEAFF

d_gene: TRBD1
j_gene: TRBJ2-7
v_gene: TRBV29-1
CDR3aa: CSTRTGESYEQYF

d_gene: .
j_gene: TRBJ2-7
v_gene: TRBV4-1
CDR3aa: CASSQGRGPYEQYF

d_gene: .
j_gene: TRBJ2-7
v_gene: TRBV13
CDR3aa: CASSHWVGEYEQYF

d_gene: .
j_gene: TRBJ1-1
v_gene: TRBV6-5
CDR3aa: CATDSYTEAFF

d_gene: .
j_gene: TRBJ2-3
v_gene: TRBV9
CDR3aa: CASARGGTDTQYF

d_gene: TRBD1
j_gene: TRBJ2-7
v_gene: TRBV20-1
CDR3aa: CSARGDRNIYEQYF

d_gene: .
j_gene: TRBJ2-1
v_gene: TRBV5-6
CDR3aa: CASSLSGYNEQFF

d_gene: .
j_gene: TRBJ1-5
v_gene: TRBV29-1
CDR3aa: CSAQTGYSNQPQHF

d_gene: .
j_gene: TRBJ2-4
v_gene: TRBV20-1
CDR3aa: CSARDGNSPGNIQYF

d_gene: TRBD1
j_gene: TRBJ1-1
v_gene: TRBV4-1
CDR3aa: CASNWKGQGPNTEAFF

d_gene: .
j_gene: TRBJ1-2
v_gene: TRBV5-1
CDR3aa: CASSFRGLSYGYTF

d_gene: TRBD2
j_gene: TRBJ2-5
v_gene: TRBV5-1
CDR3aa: CASSPWSGGAGETQYF